The present entry profiles one T cell receptor (beta chain) with its context. The data belong to a study of blood T cells in healthy people across ages. The second PCR ran 7 to 11 cycles with a sample-barcoded 5' primer and J-beta primers. Each CDR3 protein gets one entry after TCRdb re-called the 5' RACE reads with MiXCR. Seen here are some 920,000 distinct CDR3 sequences, around 54% observed once, and the top ten hold about 20%. V dropped 6 bases and J dropped 8; count of bases not matched to a gene: 5. The CDR3 extends over 12 amino acids. Germline CDR1 SGHTA, CDR2 FQGNSA. This TCR was sampled from a woman aged 55-70 years in good health. Sequenced input: blood. V gene TRBV7-2 combines with J gene TRBJ2-3; 7 bases align to TRBD2. CDR3 loop: CASRGGVATQYF. The CDR3 nucleotides are TGTGCCAGCAGGGGGGGGGTGGCTACGCAGTATTTT.